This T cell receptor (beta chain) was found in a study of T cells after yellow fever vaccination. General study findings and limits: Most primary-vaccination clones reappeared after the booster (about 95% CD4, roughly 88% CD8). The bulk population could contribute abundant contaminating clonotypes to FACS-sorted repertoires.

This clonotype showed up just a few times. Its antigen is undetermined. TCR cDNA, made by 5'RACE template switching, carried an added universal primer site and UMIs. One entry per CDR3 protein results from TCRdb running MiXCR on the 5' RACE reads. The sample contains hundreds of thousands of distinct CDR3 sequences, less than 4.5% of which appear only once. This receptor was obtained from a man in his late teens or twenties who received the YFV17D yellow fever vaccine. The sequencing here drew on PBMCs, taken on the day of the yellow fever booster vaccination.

The CDR3 spells CASSLEAGGADTQYF. As DNA, the CDR3 is TGCGCCAGCAGCTTGGAGGCAGGGGGCGCAGATACGCAGTATTTT. The J gene is TRBJ2-3, the V gene TRBV5-1; 8 bases line up with TRBD1. Looked up from germline, CDR1 is SGHRS and CDR2 is YFSETQ. The CDR3 has 15 amino acids. V trimming: 0 bases; J trimming: 4 bases; junction bases outside the gene matches: 4.